Listed here are 15 T cell receptor beta chains from one sample, sequenced in a study of blood T cell repertoires in COVID-19. Some clones are missing from TCRdb's copy, which holds only in-frame ones; the method was immunoSEQ multiplex PCR. The data contain some 41,000 clones, about 83% of them singletons. The sequenced material came from peripheral blood. These receptor sequences come from a man at least 80 years old in a cohort sampled during active COVID-19.

J is TRBJ2-7 and V is TRBV7-2, with 11 bases lining up with TRBD2. With V trimmed by 6 bases and J by 2 bases, 6 bases remained unmatched. CDR1 and CDR2 (germline): SGHTA, FQGNSA. This CDR3 has 15 residues. The CDR3 nucleotides read TGTGCCAGCAGGCAGGGACTAGCGGCTACCTACGAGCAGTACTTC. Its protein product is CASRQGLAATYEQYF.

The chain links TRBV6-1 to TRBJ2-4; TRBD1 agrees at 12 bases. The germline V gene encodes CDR1 MNHNS and CDR2 SASEGT. The CDR3 is 18 amino acids. Trimming cost V 1 base and J 3 bases; bases outside gene matches: 7. The DNA for the CDR3 is TGTGCCAGCAGTGAAGTGGGACAGGGGGCGCCCCGCAAAAACATTCAGTACTTC. This codes for CASSEVGQGAPRKNIQYF.

J is TRBJ1-2 and V is TRBV6-5; 8 bases agree with TRBD1. V trimming: 7 bases; J trimming: 0 bases; junction bases outside the gene matches: 4. From germline, CDR1 is MNHEY and CDR2 SVGAGI. The CDR3 is 14 amino acids. The CDR3, as DNA: TGTGCCAGCAACCCAGGGGGCACTAACTATGGCTACACCTTC. Translated: CASNPGGTNYGYTF.

The chain has TRBV6-5 and TRBJ1-2; 10 bases match TRBD1. The CDR3 covers 14 residues. Germline CDR1 is MNHEY and CDR2 is SVGAGI. Trimming cost V 5 bases and J 8 bases; bases outside gene matches: 8. In nucleotides, the CDR3 is TGTGCCAGCAGTAAGGGGGACAGGGGAGGCGGCTACACCTTC. Its translation: CASSKGDRGGGYTF.

The chain couples TRBV19 to TRBJ1-2, with 8 nucleotides matching TRBD1. Germline loops: CDR1 LNHDA, CDR2 SQIVND (reference sequence). The CDR3 covers 16 residues. V lost 6 bases, J lost 8 bases, and 17 bases stayed unmatched. The CDR3 loop reads CASSSPWTGPSTGYTF. Here the CDR3 DNA reads TGTGCCAGTAGCTCCCCTTGGACAGGGCCTTCGACCGGCTACACCTTC.

This clone was seen a few times. This chain connects TRBV11-2 to TRBJ2-1; possible D gene TRBD1, 6 bases. CDR1 is SGHAT and CDR2 is FQNNGV in the germline V gene. V dropped 6 bases and J dropped 4 bases, with 16 bases sitting between them. The length of the CDR3 is 15 residues. The CDR3 region is CASRYRDGSYNEQFF. The CDR3 region has the DNA TGTGCCAGCAGGTACAGGGACGGAAGTTACAATGAGCAGTTCTTC.

This rearrangement joins TRBV5-1 to TRBJ1-6; 10 bases are shared with TRBD1. The CDR3 totals 14 residues. The junction had 3 bases not matched to a gene; V was cut back by 0 bases and J by 12 bases. CDR1 and CDR2 (germline): SGHRS, YFSETQ. The CDR3 region is CASSLDWTGGPLHF. Here the CDR3 DNA reads TGCGCCAGCAGCTTGGATTGGACAGGGGGACCCCTCCACTTT.

This clone occurred once. The gene calls are TRBV7-2 and TRBJ1-5; D unclear. With 5 bases removed from V and 4 bases from J, the gap between germline ends came to 6 bases. The CDR3 consists of 12 residues. Germline V lookup: CDR1 SGHTA, CDR2 FQGNSA. CDR3 protein: CASSVYNQPQHF. CDR3 DNA sequence: TGTGCCAGCAGCGTCTATAATCAGCCCCAGCATTTT. Full variable domain (rest looked up from reference TRBV7-2 and TRBJ1-5): GAGVSQSPSNKVTEKGKDVELRCDPISGHTALYWYRQSLGQGLEFLIYFQGNSAPDKSGLPSDRFSAERTGGSVSTLTIQRTQQEDSAVYLCASSVYNQPQHFGDGTRLSIL.

This rearrangement joins TRBV28 to TRBJ1-1, with D possibly being TRBD1 (6 bases). The CDR3 is made up of 14 amino acids. Germline V CDR1 and CDR2: MDHEN, SYDVKM. The V gene lost 5 bases and the J gene lost 1 base, with 11 bases spanning the gap. CDR3 sequence (DNA): TGTGCCAGCAGTATACAGGGACCGAACACTGAAGCTTTCTTT. It yields the protein CASSIQGPNTEAFF.

The gene calls are TRBV28 and TRBJ2-7, with 8 bases aligning to TRBD2. This CDR3 has 14 amino acids. V gave up 8 bases and J gave up 2 bases; unmatched junction bases: 8. CDR1 and CDR2 from the germline V gene are MDHEN and SYDVKM. In DNA, the CDR3 is TGTGCCAGCTGGAGCGGGAGATACCCCTACGAGCAGTACTTC. It encodes CASWSGRYPYEQYF.

The V call is TRBV5-4, the J call TRBJ2-4, with a tentative D call TRBD2 (6 bases). V lost 3 bases and J 5 bases, leaving 9 bases between the germline ends. The CDR3 spans 13 residues. Germline assignment: CDR1 SGHNT and CDR2 YYREEE (reference sequence). The CDR3 protein is CASSSGLENIQYF. Written as DNA, the CDR3 is TGTGCCAGCAGCTCGGGACTGGAAAACATTCAGTACTTC.

This chain links TRBV5-4 with TRBJ2-3, with a weak D call TRBD2 (6 bases). The germline V and J ends were trimmed by 0 bases and 2 bases, with 13 bases remaining between them. The CDR3 is made up of 16 amino acids. Looked up from germline, CDR1 is SGHNT and CDR2 is YYREEE (reference sequence). This CDR3 reads CASSLDIRGVTDTQYF. CDR3 in DNA: TGTGCCAGCAGCTTGGATATACGCGGGGTCACAGATACGCAGTATTTT.

The chain is built from TRBV13 and TRBJ1-1, with 7 bases identical to TRBD1. Germline CDR1 and CDR2: PRHDT and FYEKMQ (reference sequence). With 7 bases clipped from V and 1 base from J, the junction kept 0 bases outside the gene matches. This CDR3 comprises 12 residues. CDR3 loop: CASNRGNTEAFF. The CDR3 nucleotides read TGTGCCAGCAACAGGGGGAACACTGAAGCTTTCTTT.

The rearrangement uses TRBV2 and TRBJ2-3, with 9 bases identical to TRBD1. CDR1 is SNHLY and CDR2 is FYNNEI in the germline V gene. The ends lost 1 base at V and 1 base at J; junction bases unmatched: 0. The CDR3 runs 15 residues. As DNA, the CDR3 is TGTGCCAGCAGTGAAGGGGACAGGGGCACAGATACGCAGTATTTT. This encodes CASSEGDRGTDTQYF.

The rearrangement joins TRBV28 to TRBJ1-1; 7 nucleotides match TRBD1. This CDR3 region has 15 residues. V was pared by 2 bases and J by 4 bases, with 7 bases of the junction left unmatched. Germline lookup yields CDR1 MDHEN and CDR2 SYDVKM. In nucleotides, the CDR3 is TGTGCCAGCAGTTTAACAGGGGCGCTGGGCACTGAAGCTTTCTTT. Encoded protein: CASSLTGALGTEAFF.